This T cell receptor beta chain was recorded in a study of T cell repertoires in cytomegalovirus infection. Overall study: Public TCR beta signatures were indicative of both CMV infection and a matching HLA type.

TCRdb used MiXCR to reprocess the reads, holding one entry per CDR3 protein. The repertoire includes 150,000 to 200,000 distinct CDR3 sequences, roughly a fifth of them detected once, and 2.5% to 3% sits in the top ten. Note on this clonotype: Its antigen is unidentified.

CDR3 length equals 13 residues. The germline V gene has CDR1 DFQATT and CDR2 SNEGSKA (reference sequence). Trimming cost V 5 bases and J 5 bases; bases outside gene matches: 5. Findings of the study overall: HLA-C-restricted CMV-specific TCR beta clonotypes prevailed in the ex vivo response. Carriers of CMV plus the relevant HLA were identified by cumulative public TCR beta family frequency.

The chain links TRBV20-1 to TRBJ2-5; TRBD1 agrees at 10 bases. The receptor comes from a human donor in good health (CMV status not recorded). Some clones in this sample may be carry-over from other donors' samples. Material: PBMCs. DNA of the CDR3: TGCAGTGCTGAGACAGGGGGCCGCGAGACCCAGTACTTC. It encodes CSAETGGRETQYF.